Presented here are 25 T cell receptor beta chains from one specimen sequenced in a study of CD8 T cells in Susac syndrome. Random hexamers were used to reverse transcribe about 0.45 to 1 ug of RNA. TCRdb fed the immunoSEQ multiplex PCR reads into MiXCR, producing one record per CDR3 protein. The sample carries 150,000 to 200,000 distinct CDR3 sequences, approximately 93% recorded once. Sequencing was carried out using CD4+ T cells from PBMCs. The receptor source for this set is a human donor in good health.

V is TRBV10-3 and J is TRBJ1-6; D unresolved. Germline CDR1 and CDR2: ENHRY and SYGVKD. The CDR3 has 14 amino acids. Trimming left V 3 bases short and J 7 bases short, with 10 bases between. This CDR3 reads CAISDLGGNSPLHF. CDR3 coding DNA: TGTGCCATCAGTGACCTGGGAGGGAATTCACCCCTCCACTTT.

This sequence joins TRBV5-4 and TRBJ2-7, with TRBD1 matching 8 bases. There are 13 residues in the CDR3. The junction had 2 bases not matched to a gene; V was cut back by 4 bases and J by 2 bases. From germline, CDR1 is SGHNT and CDR2 YYREEE (reference sequence). CDR3 region: CASSLDRAYEQYV. In nucleotides, the CDR3 is TGTGCCAGCAGCCTGGACAGGGCCTACGAGCAGTACGTC.

The chain combines TRBV2 with TRBJ2-3, with TRBD2 identical over 9 bases. The CDR3 sequence is 16 residues long. V shed 4 bases, J shed 4 bases, and the junction held 9 bases outside the gene matches. From germline, CDR1 is SNHLY and CDR2 FYNNEI. Here the CDR3 DNA reads TGTGCCAGCAGTGCTCCGCAGGGGACTAGCCCAGATACGCAGTATTTT. Protein: CASSAPQGTSPDTQYF.

The chain combines TRBV6-1 with TRBJ1-1; 9 bases align to TRBD1. The germline V gene encodes CDR1 MNHNS and CDR2 SASEGT. This CDR3 region has 14 residues. V shed 3 bases and J 5 bases; nucleotides not matched to a gene: 4. This CDR3 reads CASSDNRGQTEAFF. The CDR3 coding sequence is TGTGCCAGCAGTGACAACAGGGGGCAGACTGAAGCTTTCTTT.

The chain has TRBV10-3 and TRBJ2-3, with D hard to call. The V gene lost 0 bases and the J gene lost 6 bases, with 4 bases spanning the gap. The CDR3 spans 12 residues. The germline gives CDR1 ENHRY, CDR2 SYGVKD. This CDR3 is CAISESADTQYF. The CDR3 bases are TGTGCCATCAGTGAGTCGGCCGATACGCAGTATTTT.

Concerning this clonotype itself: At one end, the junction sequence differs from germline, possibly due to a read error. The chain uses TRBV28 and TRBJ1-2; perhaps TRBD1 as D (5 bases). The CDR3 length is 10 residues. Germline-derived CDR1 and CDR2 are MDHEN and SYDVKM. The CDR3 DNA follows: TGTGCCAGCACCCGGGGCGGAACCTTCTTC. Translating it yields CASTRGGTFF.

This clonotype was detected once. The genes are TRBV4-1 and TRBJ1-1; 12 positions agree with TRBD1. V dropped 3 bases and J dropped 5; count of bases not matched to a gene: 7. The CDR3 totals 16 residues. The germline gives CDR1 MGHRA, CDR2 YSYEKL. The CDR3 is CASSQEGQGAKTEAFF. Written as DNA, the CDR3 is TGCGCCAGCAGCCAGGAGGGACAGGGGGCGAAAACTGAAGCTTTCTTT.

This clonotype was observed once. The rearrangement joins TRBV20-1 to TRBJ1-5; D not certain. CDR3 length equals 15 residues. The germline V and J ends were trimmed by 3 bases and 2 bases, with 14 bases remaining between them. In germline, CDR1 is DFQATT, CDR2 SNEGSKA (reference sequence). The CDR3 loop is CSASRQTKGNQPQHF. CDR3 DNA sequence: TGCAGTGCTAGTAGGCAGACTAAAGGCAATCAGCCCCAGCATTTT.

J is TRBJ1-3 and V is TRBV9; D uncertain. Germline loops: CDR1 SGDLS, CDR2 YYNGEE. The V end was cut by 3 bases, the J end by 0 bases, with 16 bases between. The CDR3 covers 17 residues. For the CDR3, the DNA is TGTGCCAGCAGCGCGGGAGTTGTTAAGGCCTCTGGAAACACCATATATTTT. Its translation is CASSAGVVKASGNTIYF.

The chain joins TRBV29-1 to TRBJ2-6, with D possibly matching TRBD1 (7 bases). The CDR3 covers 16 residues. V shed 4 bases and J shed 1 base, with 14 bases lying between them. Germline assignment: CDR1 SQVTM and CDR2 ANQGSEA. The CDR3 sequence: CSVGAQGGSGANVLTF. CDR3 DNA sequence: TGCAGCGTTGGTGCGCAGGGGGGATCTGGGGCCAACGTCCTGACTTTC. The full variable domain, in which reference TRBV29-1 and TRBJ2-6 provide the parts outside the CDR3, is SAVISQKPSRDICQRGTSLTIQCQVDSQVTMMFWYRQQPGQSLTLIATANQGSEATYESGFVIDKFPISRPNLTFSTLTVSNMSPEDSSIYLCSVGAQGGSGANVLTFGAGSRLTVL.

This clonotype was detected a few times. The rearrangement uses TRBV19 and TRBJ1-1; possibly TRBD1 for D (5 bases). Germline assignment: CDR1 LNHDA and CDR2 SQIVND (reference sequence). The germline V and J ends were trimmed by 8 bases and 0 bases, with 16 bases remaining between them. The CDR3 is made up of 15 amino acids. The CDR3 DNA follows: TGTGCCAGTCAGGTCGCCGTAGGGGTGAACACTGAAGCTTTCTTT. Its translation is CASQVAVGVNTEAFF. The full variable domain, with the rest looked up from reference TRBV19 and TRBJ1-1, is DGGITQSPKYLFRKEGQNVTLSCEQNLNHDAMYWYRQDPGQGLRLIYYSQIVNDFQKGDIAEGYSVSREKKESFPLTVTSAQKNPTAFYLCASQVAVGVNTEAFFGQGTRLTVV.

This sequence joins TRBV27 and TRBJ2-2; D gene ambiguous. V gave up 2 bases and J gave up 4 bases, with 8 bases separating them. Germline loops: CDR1 MNHEY, CDR2 SMNVEV (reference sequence). This CDR3 contains 14 residues. The DNA for the CDR3 is TGTGCCAGCAGTTTACCACCGGGCACCGGGGAGCTGTTTTTT. Protein product: CASSLPPGTGELFF.

The count of this clonotype is one. The chain uses TRBV7-9 and TRBJ2-1; the D gene is possibly TRBD2 (5 bases). Germline lookup yields CDR1 SEHNR and CDR2 FQNEAQ (reference sequence). This CDR3 has 14 residues. V lost 5 bases to trimming and J lost 9 bases, with 17 bases between them. The CDR3 DNA reads as TGTGCCAGCAGCGCGGCCCGGGAAGACGGTGAGCAGTTCTTC. Residues: CASSAAREDGEQFF.

The chain has TRBV2 and TRBJ1-5; TRBD1 might be the D (5 bases). Looked up from germline, CDR1 is SNHLY and CDR2 is FYNNEI. Trimming took 6 bases from V and 3 from J, leaving 18 bases between them. The CDR3 is 16 residues long. CDR3 in DNA: TGTGCCAGCAGCGCCGACAGCCCGCGCGACAATCAGCCCCAGCATTTT. This encodes CASSADSPRDNQPQHF.

The chain couples TRBV30 to TRBJ2-7; 8 nucleotides line up with TRBD2. Per the germline V gene, CDR1 is GTSNPN and CDR2 is SVGIG (reference sequence). V trimming: 2 bases; J trimming: 0 bases; junction bases outside the gene matches: 3. The CDR3 has 14 residues. CDR3: CAWSWRGASYEQYF. CDR3 sequence (DNA): TGTGCCTGGAGTTGGCGGGGGGCCTCCTACGAGCAGTACTTC.

This sequence joins TRBV11-1 and TRBJ1-1, with D unclear. Germline assignment: CDR1 SGHAT and CDR2 FQDESV (reference sequence). Trimming left V 4 bases short and J 2 bases short, with 14 bases between. The CDR3 is made up of 15 amino acids. This CDR3 is CASSSLVGSNTEAFF. The CDR3 DNA follows: TGTGCCAGCAGCTCGTTAGTAGGATCTAACACTGAAGCTTTCTTT.

This rearrangement joins TRBV7-9 to TRBJ2-5, with D maybe TRBD2 (6 bases). Germline CDR1 SEHNR, CDR2 FQNEAQ (reference sequence). The CDR3 is made up of 15 amino acids. The germline V and J ends were trimmed by 3 bases and 1 base, with 12 bases remaining between them. The CDR3 spells CASSFPHGGQETQYF. The CDR3 DNA reads TGTGCCAGCAGCTTCCCGCACGGGGGCCAAGAGACCCAGTACTTC.

The V call is TRBV15, the J call TRBJ1-3, with D uncertain. The germline CDR1 and CDR2 sequences are LNHNV and YYDKDF (reference sequence). The CDR3 is 12 residues long. V dropped 8 bases and J dropped 2 bases, with 7 bases sitting between them. The CDR3 bases are TGTGCCACCGGTATTCCTGGAAACACCATATATTTT. Its translation is CATGIPGNTIYF.

The J gene is TRBJ2-7, the V gene TRBV7-8; no definite D call. V dropped 6 bases and J dropped 6 bases, with 15 bases sitting between them. The CDR3 spans 13 residues. The germline gives CDR1 SGHVS, CDR2 FQNEAQ. Here the CDR3 reads CASSRTEQREQYV. The CDR3 region has the DNA TGTGCCAGCAGTCGGACCGAACAACGCGAGCAGTACGTC.

V is TRBV4-1 and J is TRBJ2-5, with a possible D match to TRBD2 (7 bases). Trimming took off 2 bases at V and 2 bases at J, with 9 bases between the two ends. The CDR3 is 14 residues long. From germline, CDR1 is MGHRA and CDR2 YSYEKL. CDR3 DNA sequence: TGCGCCAGCAGCCAAAGGGGGGGGCAAGAGACCCAGTACTTC. Translating it yields CASSQRGGQETQYF.

The DNA of the CDR3 is TGTGCCAGCACCTGGAAGCGCCAAGAGACCCAGTACTTC. This sequence encodes CASTWKRQETQYF. The gene calls are TRBV2 and TRBJ2-5; D not certain. Trimming removed 7 bases at V and 1 base at J, with 10 bases between. The CDR3 sequence is 13 residues long. From germline, CDR1 is SNHLY and CDR2 FYNNEI.

This rearrangement joins TRBV20-1 to TRBJ2-1; possible D gene TRBD2, 6 bases. The V and J ends lost 5 bases and 5 bases respectively, with 19 bases between them. In germline, CDR1 is DFQATT, CDR2 SNEGSKA (reference sequence). The CDR3 has 15 amino acids. The chain's CDR3 is CSAGLGGNVNNEQFF. The CDR3 DNA sequence: TGCAGTGCTGGCCTCGGGGGAAACGTCAACAATGAGCAGTTCTTC.

The chain has TRBV6-2 or TRBV6-3 and TRBJ1-3, with D unresolved. Trimming took off 5 bases at V and 1 base at J, with 15 bases between the two ends. This CDR3 is 16 amino acids long. In germline, CDR1 is MNHEY, CDR2 SVGEGT. The CDR3 reads CASSEALTPSGNTIYF. CDR3 DNA: TGTGCCAGCAGTGAGGCACTGACTCCTTCTGGAAACACCATATATTTT.

The chain joins TRBV20-1 to TRBJ2-5, with D possibly being TRBD1 or TRBD2 (5 bases each). Trimming cost V 5 bases and J 4 bases, with 20 bases left between them. This CDR3 comprises 15 residues. The V gene's germline CDR1 is DFQATT and CDR2 SNEGSKA (reference sequence). The DNA of the CDR3 is TGCAGTGCTCCCACCCGGGACGGCCTCGGAGAGACCCAGTACTTC. Amino acid sequence: CSAPTRDGLGETQYF.

V and J are TRBV19 and TRBJ2-6, with 7 bases fitting TRBD1. CDR3 length: 15 residues. Germline trimming cut 8 bases from V and 0 bases from J; bases unmatched to any gene: 4. In germline, CDR1 is LNHDA, CDR2 SQIVND (reference sequence). CDR3 sequence reads: CASLDRLSGANVLTF. CDR3 sequence (DNA): TGTGCCAGTTTGGACAGGCTCTCTGGGGCCAACGTCCTGACTTTC. Combining the CDR3 with reference TRBV19 and TRBJ2-6 gives the whole variable domain DGGITQSPKYLFRKEGQNVTLSCEQNLNHDAMYWYRQDPGQGLRLIYYSQIVNDFQKGDIAEGYSVSREKKESFPLTVTSAQKNPTAFYLCASLDRLSGANVLTFGAGSRLTVL.